The next 25 T cell receptor beta chains were all read from a single sample in a study of cytomegalovirus exposure and HLA in healthy donors. PCR was performed using 60 Vbeta and 13 Jbeta primers. Using immunoSEQ multiplex PCR, the repertoire was profiled, and TCRdb retains in-frame clones only, with some absent. This sample has roughly 130,000 clones; around 83% occur once, and the top ten carry approximately 2.4%. Sequenced input: PBMCs. Receptor source: a man aged 45 to 65 in good health and CMV-seronegative.

This sequence joins TRBV6-1 and TRBJ2-7; tentatively, D is TRBD1 (6 bases). Trimming took 6 bases from V and 3 from J, leaving 18 bases between them. The CDR3 length is 15 residues. CDR1 is MNHNS, CDR2 SASEGT, per germline. The CDR3 sequence is CASSQEGGQNYEQYF. The CDR3 DNA follows: TGTGCCAGCAGCCAAGAAGGAGGACAGAACTACGAGCAGTACTTC.

The chain has TRBV2 and TRBJ2-1, with 8 bases aligning to TRBD2. The CDR3 runs 15 residues. The V and J ends lost 4 bases and 8 bases, in that order; junction bases with no gene match: 10. The germline gives CDR1 SNHLY, CDR2 FYNNEI. CDR3 DNA sequence: TGTGCCAGCAGTGGAGCCGGGACTAGTAACTATGAGCAGTTCTTC. This encodes CASSGAGTSNYEQFF.

In its sample, this clone was seen a few times. The genes are TRBV29-1 and TRBJ2-7; TRBD1 might be the D (5 bases). This CDR3 has 12 residues. From germline, CDR1 is SQVTM and CDR2 ANQGSEA. V gave up 4 bases and J gave up 3 bases, with 10 bases separating them. The CDR3 loop reads CSVVPQGYEQYF. CDR3 nucleotides: TGCAGCGTTGTCCCCCAGGGCTACGAGCAGTACTTC.

The CDR3 here is CASSLEPGQPYEQYF. The CDR3 DNA reads TGTGCCAGCAGCTTAGAACCCGGACAGCCCTACGAGCAGTACTTC. The chain uses TRBV7-8 and TRBJ2-7, with D maybe TRBD1 (6 bases). The CDR3 sequence is 15 residues long. The germline V and J ends were trimmed by 1 base and 2 bases, with 12 bases remaining between them. Germline values: CDR1 SGHVS, CDR2 FQNEAQ.

The gene calls are TRBV30 and TRBJ2-5, with TRBD2 identical over 9 bases. The CDR3 is 14 amino acids. V dropped 3 bases and J dropped 1; count of bases not matched to a gene: 3. Germline values: CDR1 GTSNPN, CDR2 SVGIG (reference sequence). CDR3 nucleotides: TGTGCCTGGAGGATAGCGGGGGTCCAAGAGACCCAGTACTTC. Its translation is CAWRIAGVQETQYF.

The V call is TRBV10-3, the J call TRBJ2-3, with 8 bases matching TRBD2. The ends lost 3 bases at V and 3 bases at J; junction bases unmatched: 2. Germline CDR1 reads ENHRY; CDR2 reads SYGVKD. This CDR3 region has 14 residues. As DNA, the CDR3 is TGTGCCATCAGTGATGGCGGGGGGACAGATACGCAGTATTTT. Translated, it gives CAISDGGGTDTQYF.

The chain combines TRBV2 with TRBJ2-7, with 11 bases matching TRBD2. V shed 5 bases and J 2 bases; nucleotides not matched to a gene: 2. Per germline, CDR1 SNHLY and CDR2 FYNNEI. This CDR3 spans 14 amino acids. The CDR3 region is CASSISGGAYEQYF. The CDR3 bases are TGTGCCAGCAGTATTAGCGGGGGGGCCTACGAGCAGTACTTC.

The J gene is TRBJ2-7, the V gene TRBV27; perhaps TRBD1 as D (6 bases). The V and J ends lost 6 bases and 5 bases respectively, with 11 bases between them. Germline loops: CDR1 MNHEY, CDR2 SMNVEV (reference sequence). This CDR3 contains 12 residues. DNA for the CDR3: TGTGCCAGCAGATCACAGGGCCACGAGCAGTACTTC. This translates into CASRSQGHEQYF.

This clone has more than one count but fewer than ten. V gene TRBV5-4 combines with J gene TRBJ2-3; 9 nucleotides agree with TRBD1. CDR3 length: 15 amino acids. Germline V gives CDR1 SGHNT, CDR2 YYREEE (reference sequence). Trimming took 4 bases from V and 5 from J; bases not matched to a gene: 8. In DNA form, the CDR3 reads TGTGCCAGCAGCGTTAGGACAGGGGAGAAAGATACGCAGTATTTT. This codes for CASSVRTGEKDTQYF. Drawing the rest from reference TRBV5-4 and TRBJ2-3, the complete variable domain is ETGVTQSPTHLIKTRGQQVTLRCSSQSGHNTVSWYQQALGQGPQFIFQYYREEENGRGNFPPRFSGLQFPNYSSELNVNALELDDSALYLCASSVRTGEKDTQYFGPGTRLTVL.

This chain links TRBV30 with TRBJ1-2; D is unclear. Trimming removed 1 base at V and 5 bases at J, with 11 bases between. The V gene's germline CDR1 is GTSNPN and CDR2 SVGIG (reference sequence). The CDR3 runs to 13 residues. The CDR3 is CAWSDQTTYGYTF. CDR3 in DNA: TGTGCCTGGAGTGATCAAACAACATATGGCTACACCTTC.

The J gene is TRBJ2-5, the V gene TRBV6-1; D is uncertain. In germline, CDR1 is MNHNS, CDR2 SASEGT. The CDR3 length is 14 residues. Trimming removed 0 bases from V and 7 bases from J, with 12 bases in between. CDR3: CASSEALWSVTQYF. The DNA for the CDR3 is TGTGCCAGCAGTGAAGCGCTCTGGTCGGTGACCCAGTACTTC.

The rearrangement uses TRBV5-1 and TRBJ2-1; 8 bases fit TRBD1. The CDR3 runs 14 residues. Germline values: CDR1 SGHRS, CDR2 YFSETQ. V lost 0 bases, J lost 9 bases, and 5 bases stayed unmatched. The CDR3: CASSLEWTGSEQFF. Written as DNA, the CDR3 is TGCGCCAGCAGCTTGGAGTGGACAGGGTCTGAGCAGTTCTTC.

The rearrangement links TRBV20-1 to TRBJ2-1, with D hard to call. Germline V gene sequence: CDR1 DFQATT, CDR2 SNEGSKA (reference sequence). This CDR3 is 11 amino acids long. With 3 bases removed from V and 8 bases from J, the gap between germline ends came to 8 bases. The chain's CDR3 is CSARLVDEQFF. The CDR3, as DNA: TGCAGTGCTAGGTTAGTCGATGAGCAGTTCTTC.

This rearrangement joins TRBV4-1 to TRBJ1-2; D gene unclear. This CDR3 contains 13 residues. In germline, CDR1 is MGHRA, CDR2 YSYEKL. Deletions cut 1 base from V and 7 bases from J, with 10 bases between. CDR3 DNA: TGCGCCAGCAGCCAAGGGAGCGGCGGTGGCTACACCTTC. Residues: CASSQGSGGGYTF.

In its sample, this clone was seen once. The rearrangement uses TRBV10-3 and TRBJ1-1, with D hard to call. From germline, CDR1 is ENHRY and CDR2 SYGVKD. The germline V and J ends were trimmed by 8 bases and 7 bases, with 11 bases remaining between them. The CDR3 is 11 amino acids. The CDR3 protein is CAIGRELEAFF. CDR3 nucleotides: TGTGCCATCGGACGGGAACTTGAAGCTTTCTTT.

This chain uses TRBV6-1 with TRBJ1-2; 7 bases are a match to TRBD1. Germline CDR1 and CDR2: MNHNS and SASEGT. The CDR3 consists of 11 residues. This chain's CDR3 is CAGQSPSGYTF. The CDR3 DNA reads as TGTGCGGGACAGTCGCCATCCGGCTACACCTTC.

The chain recombines TRBV18 with TRBJ1-2, with D possibly TRBD1 on 5 matching bases. The CDR3 runs 14 residues. Trimming stripped 6 bases from V and 10 bases from J, with 21 bases between. Per the germline V gene, CDR1 is KGHSH and CDR2 is LQKENI. The CDR3 is CASSPDRALRNYTF. DNA for the CDR3: TGTGCCAGCTCTCCTGACAGAGCCCTTAGGAACTACACCTTC.

The V and J genes are TRBV2 and TRBJ1-5; D is unresolved. The CDR3 contains 12 residues. Germline V CDR1 and CDR2: SNHLY, FYNNEI. V shed 6 bases and J shed 5 bases, with 8 bases lying between them. The CDR3 nucleotides are TGTGCCAGCAGCCCCGGGGATCAGCCCCAGCATTTT. It specifies CASSPGDQPQHF.

The V and J genes are TRBV18 and TRBJ1-1, with D tentatively TRBD1 (5 bases). Trimming stripped 3 bases from V and 0 bases from J, with 5 bases between. The CDR3 spans 13 residues. Germline lookup yields CDR1 KGHSH and CDR2 LQKENI. The CDR3 DNA reads TGTGCCAGCTCACCGACAGTGAACACTGAAGCTTTCTTT. As protein: CASSPTVNTEAFF.

This chain uses TRBV5-1 with TRBJ1-2; the D gene is possibly TRBD1 (6 bases). Trimming cost V 3 bases and J 1 base, with 19 bases left between them. The CDR3 is 17 amino acids. Germline loops: CDR1 SGHRS, CDR2 YFSETQ. The CDR3 region has the DNA TGCGCCAGCAGCTCTGCGGCAGGGGCACCACTTAACTATGGCTACACCTTC. Translating gives CASSSAAGAPLNYGYTF.

The rearrangement links TRBV4-3 to TRBJ2-7, with D unclear. Looked up from germline, CDR1 is LGHNA and CDR2 is YSLEER. The CDR3 loop spans 16 amino acids. V was cut by 1 base and J by 7 bases, with 20 bases left in between. Written as DNA, the CDR3 is TGCGCCAGCAGCCAAGGGTATTCCCTTGGTCTCGAGGAGCAGTACTTC. Translation: CASSQGYSLGLEEQYF.

The V gene is TRBV5-1, the J gene TRBJ2-7; no clear D. The length of the CDR3 is 14 residues. CDR1 is SGHRS and CDR2 is YFSETQ in the germline V gene. Trimming pared 0 bases from V and 0 bases from J, leaving 7 bases between. CDR3 region: CASSLDYGSYEQYF. CDR3 bases: TGCGCCAGCAGCTTGGATTACGGCTCCTACGAGCAGTACTTC. Supplemented by reference TRBV5-1 and TRBJ2-7, the full variable domain reads KAGVTQTPRYLIKTRGQQVTLSCSPISGHRSVSWYQQTPGQGLQFLFEYFSETQRNKGNFPGRFSGRQFSNSRSEMNVSTLELGDSALYLCASSLDYGSYEQYFGPGTRLTVT.

The rearrangement links TRBV10-1 to TRBJ1-3; D uncertain. Germline V gene data show CDR1 as WNHNN and CDR2 as SYGVQD (reference sequence). Trimming took off 0 bases at V and 3 bases at J, with 9 bases between the two ends. This CDR3 is 15 amino acids long. The CDR3 here is CASSESIIGGNTIYF. The CDR3 DNA is TGCGCCAGCAGTGAGTCGATTATCGGTGGAAACACCATATATTTT.

This chain uses TRBV4-1 with TRBJ1-6, with unresolved D. The CDR3 runs 15 residues. Between the trimmed V and J ends, which lost 2 bases and 7 bases, there was a span of 12 bases. Looked up from germline, CDR1 is MGHRA and CDR2 is YSYEKL. Here the CDR3 DNA reads TGCGCCAGCAGCCAATACCGAGTGCCCAATTCACCCCTCCACTTT. Encoded protein: CASSQYRVPNSPLHF.

The V gene is TRBV27, the J gene TRBJ1-5, with TRBD1 identical over 9 bases. Germline V CDR1 and CDR2: MNHEY, SMNVEV (reference sequence). This CDR3 comprises 13 residues. Unmatched junction bases numbered 0, after V lost 4 bases and J lost 5 bases. The CDR3 sequence is CASSWDRDQPQHF. The DNA for the CDR3 is TGTGCCAGCAGTTGGGACAGGGATCAGCCCCAGCATTTT.